This TCR beta chain was found in a study of blood T cell repertoires in COVID-19. With 7 bases clipped from V and 6 bases from J, the junction kept 7 bases outside the gene matches. The germline gives CDR1 LNHDA, CDR2 SQIVND (reference sequence). The CDR3 has 14 amino acids. In this sample, this clone turned up a few times. The assay was immunoSEQ multiplex PCR, and TCRdb's table has in-frame clones only and misses some. Here the sample spans 140,000 to 150,000 clones, over 80% being singletons. The V call is TRBV19, the J call TRBJ1-5, with 9 bases matching TRBD1. The sequenced sample consisted of peripheral blood. The origin of this receptor is a middle-aged woman with active or convalescent COVID-19. The CDR3 loop reads CASIAGQGGQPQHF. DNA for the CDR3: TGTGCCAGTATCGCGGGACAGGGAGGTCAGCCCCAGCATTTT.